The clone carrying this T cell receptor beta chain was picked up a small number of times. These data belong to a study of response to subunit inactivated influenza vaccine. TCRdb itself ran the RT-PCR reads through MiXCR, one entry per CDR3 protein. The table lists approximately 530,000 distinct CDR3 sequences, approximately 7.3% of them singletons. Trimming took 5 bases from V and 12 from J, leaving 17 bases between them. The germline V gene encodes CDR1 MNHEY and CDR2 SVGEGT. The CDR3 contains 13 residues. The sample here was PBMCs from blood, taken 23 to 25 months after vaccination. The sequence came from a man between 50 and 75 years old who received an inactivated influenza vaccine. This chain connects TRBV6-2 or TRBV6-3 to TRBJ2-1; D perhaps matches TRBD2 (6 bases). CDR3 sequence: CASSIGDSVGQFF. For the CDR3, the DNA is TGTGCCAGCAGTATAGGGGACTCCGTGGGGCAGTTCTTC.